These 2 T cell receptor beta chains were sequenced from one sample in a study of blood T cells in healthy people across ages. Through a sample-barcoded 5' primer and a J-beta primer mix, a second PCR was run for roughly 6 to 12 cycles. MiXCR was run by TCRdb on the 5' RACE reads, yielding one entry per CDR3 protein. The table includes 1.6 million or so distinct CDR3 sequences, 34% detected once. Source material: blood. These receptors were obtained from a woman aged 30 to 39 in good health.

CDR3 sequence: CSSNRGTEAFF. Written as DNA, the CDR3 is TGCAGCTCCAACCGGGGGACTGAAGCTTTCTTT. The chain couples TRBV29-1 to TRBJ1-1; perhaps TRBD1 as D (5 bases). The ends were cut back, 8 bases at V and 5 bases at J, with 12 bases in the middle. CDR1 and CDR2 from the germline V gene are SQVTM and ANQGSEA. The CDR3 is made up of 11 amino acids.

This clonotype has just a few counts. The CDR3 loop is CSARDPSSGETQYF. For the CDR3, the DNA is TGCAGTGCTAGAGATCCGTCTTCTGGAGAGACCCAGTACTTC. The V call is TRBV20-1, the J call TRBJ2-5; D gene uncertain. The germline V gene has CDR1 DFQATT and CDR2 SNEGSKA (reference sequence). V dropped 0 bases and J dropped 4 bases, with 12 bases sitting between them. CDR3 length: 14 amino acids.